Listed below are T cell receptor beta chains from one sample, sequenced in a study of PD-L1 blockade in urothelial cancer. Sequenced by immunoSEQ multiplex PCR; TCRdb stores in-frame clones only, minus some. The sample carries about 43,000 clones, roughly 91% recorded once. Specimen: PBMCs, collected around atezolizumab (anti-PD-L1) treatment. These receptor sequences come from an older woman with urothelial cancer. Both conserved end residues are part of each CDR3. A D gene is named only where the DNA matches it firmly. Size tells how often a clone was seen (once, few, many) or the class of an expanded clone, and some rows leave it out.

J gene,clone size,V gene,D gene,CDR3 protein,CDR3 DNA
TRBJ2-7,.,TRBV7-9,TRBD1,CASSSTWTGDEYF,TGTGCCAGCAGCTCTACATGGACAGGAGATGAGTACTTC
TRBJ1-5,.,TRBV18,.,CASSPGTKLSPSNQPQHF,TGTGCCAGCTCACCAGGGACAAAGTTGTCACCTAGCAATCAGCCCCAGCATTTT
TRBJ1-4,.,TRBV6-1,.,CASSEPETNEKLFF,TGTGCCAGCAGTGAACCAGAAACTAATGAAAAACTGTTTTTT
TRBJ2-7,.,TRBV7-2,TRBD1,CASSSNPGGSYEQYF,TGTGCCAGCAGCTCCAACCCAGGGGGCAGCTACGAGCAGTACTTC
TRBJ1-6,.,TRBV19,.,CASSPPITGASPLHF,TGTGCCAGTAGCCCCCCAATCACTGGAGCGTCACCCCTCCACTTT
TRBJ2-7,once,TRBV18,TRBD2,CASSPGTSGTYEQYF,TGTGCCAGCTCACCCGGGACTAGCGGGACGTACGAGCAGTACTTC
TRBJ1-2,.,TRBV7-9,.,CASSLGRAVYGYTF,TGTGCCAGCAGCTTAGGGAGGGCAGTCTATGGCTACACCTTC
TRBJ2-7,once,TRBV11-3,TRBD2,CASSQGGLAGEQYF,TGTGCCAGCAGTCAAGGGGGACTAGCGGGCGAGCAGTACTTC
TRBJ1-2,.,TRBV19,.,CASSMGRSGYGYTF,TGTGCCAGTAGTATGGGGAGGAGCGGCTATGGCTACACCTTC
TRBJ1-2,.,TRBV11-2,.,CASSFEGDGYTF,TGTGCCAGCAGCTTTGAGGGGGATGGCTACACCTTC
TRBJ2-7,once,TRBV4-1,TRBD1,CASSHPGQGGYEQYF,TGCGCCAGCAGCCACCCGGGACAGGGTGGGTACGAGCAGTACTTC
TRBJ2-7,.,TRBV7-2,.,CASSLAGATYEQYF,TGTGCCAGCAGCTTAGCGGGCGCGACCTACGAGCAGTACTTC
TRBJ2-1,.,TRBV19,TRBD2,CASGERRGSSYNEQFF,TGTGCCAGTGGGGAGAGGCGGGGGAGCTCCTACAATGAGCAGTTCTTC
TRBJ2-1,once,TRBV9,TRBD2,CASSGRSGGAHEQFF,TGTGCCAGCAGCGGACGTAGCGGGGGGGCTCATGAGCAGTTCTTC
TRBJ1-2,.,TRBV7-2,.,CASSSPQGFGYTF,TGTGCCAGCAGCTCTCCTCAGGGATTTGGCTACACCTTC
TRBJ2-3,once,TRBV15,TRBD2,CATSRGLAFNPSTDTQYF,TGTGCCACCAGCAGAGGACTAGCGTTCAACCCTAGCACAGATACGCAGTATTTT
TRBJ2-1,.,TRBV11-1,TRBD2,CASSLELAGAYNEQFF,TGTGCCAGCAGCTTAGAACTAGCGGGGGCTTACAATGAGCAGTTCTTC
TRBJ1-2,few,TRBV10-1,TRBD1,CASSESSGTGEGYYGYTF,TGCGCCAGCAGTGAGTCGAGCGGGACAGGGGAGGGGTACTATGGCTACACCTTC
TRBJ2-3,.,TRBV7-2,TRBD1,CASSRPGTGPDTQYF,TGTGCCAGCAGCCGACCCGGGACAGGCCCAGATACGCAGTATTTT
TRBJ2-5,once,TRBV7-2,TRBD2,CASSLGSVAGGQETQYF,TGTGCCAGCAGCTTAGGGTCGGTAGCGGGGGGCCAAGAGACCCAGTACTTC
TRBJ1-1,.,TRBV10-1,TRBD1,CASSPSFGDRPSTFF,TGCGCCAGCAGCCCGTCATTCGGGGACAGGCCAAGTACTTTCTTT
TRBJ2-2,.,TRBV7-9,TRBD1,CASSSLKNRGLGTGELFF,TGTGCCAGCAGCTCACTTAAAAACAGGGGGCTGGGCACCGGGGAGCTGTTTTTT
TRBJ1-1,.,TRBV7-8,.,CASSEGGAGVFEAFF,TGTGCCAGCAGCGAGGGAGGGGCAGGGGTCTTTGAAGCTTTCTTT
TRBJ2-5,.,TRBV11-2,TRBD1,CASSPGTGGSQYF,TGTGCCAGCAGCCCGGGGACAGGAGGTTCCCAGTACTTC
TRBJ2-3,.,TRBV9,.,CASSVVGRGLTDTQYF,TGTGCCAGCAGCGTAGTGGGGCGGGGCCTCACAGATACGCAGTATTTT
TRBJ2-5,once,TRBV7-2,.,CASSLAGGYQETQYF,TGTGCCAGCAGCTTAGCGGGGGGATACCAAGAGACCCAGTACTTC
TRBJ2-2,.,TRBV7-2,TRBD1,CASSFGQGGELFF,TGTGCCAGCAGCTTTGGACAGGGCGGGGAGCTGTTTTTT
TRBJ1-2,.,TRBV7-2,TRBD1,CASSLGDRGRYTF,TGTGCCAGCAGCTTAGGGGACAGGGGGCGGTACACCTTC
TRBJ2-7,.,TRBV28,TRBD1,CASSSTGGSYEQYF,TGTGCCAGCAGCTCTACAGGGGGCTCCTACGAGCAGTACTTC
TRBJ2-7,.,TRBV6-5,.,CASSYWWGDEQYF,TGTGCCAGCAGTTACTGGTGGGGAGACGAGCAGTACTTC
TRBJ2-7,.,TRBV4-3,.,CASSLAGGGGWEQYF,TGCGCCAGCAGCTTGGCCGGGGGAGGAGGATGGGAGCAGTACTTC
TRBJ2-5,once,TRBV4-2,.,CASSQSSRAQETQYF,TGTGCCAGCAGCCAAAGCTCCAGGGCTCAAGAGACCCAGTACTTC
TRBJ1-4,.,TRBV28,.,CASSLSGPRAGEKLFF,TGTGCCAGCAGTTTATCCGGGCCGCGGGCCGGTGAAAAACTGTTTTTT
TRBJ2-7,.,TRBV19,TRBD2,CASSKAASGREQYF,TGTGCCAGTAGTAAGGCGGCTAGCGGGAGGGAGCAGTACTTC
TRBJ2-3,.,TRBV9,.,CASSASTYRETSTDTQYF,TGTGCCAGCAGCGCCTCAACCTACAGGGAAACAAGCACAGATACGCAGTATTTT
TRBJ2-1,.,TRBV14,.,CASSQGVGARNEQFF,TGTGCCAGCAGCCAAGGGGTAGGGGCAAGGAATGAGCAGTTCTTC
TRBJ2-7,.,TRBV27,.,CASGQSYEQYF,TGTGCCAGCGGCCAATCCTACGAGCAGTACTTC
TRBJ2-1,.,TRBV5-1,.,CASSSDLPGYNEQFF,TGCGCCAGCAGCTCTGACCTCCCGGGGTACAATGAGCAGTTCTTC
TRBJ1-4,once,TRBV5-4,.,CASSPGHSSEKLFF,TGTGCCAGCAGCCCGGGACATTCTTCTGAAAAACTGTTTTTT
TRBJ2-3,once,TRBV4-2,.,CASSQGPSRGVTDTQYF,TGTGCCAGCAGCCAAGGCCCTTCCAGGGGGGTGACAGATACGCAGTATTTT
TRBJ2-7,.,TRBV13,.,CASSLGVRDTYEQYF,TGTGCCAGCAGCTTAGGGGTCAGGGACACCTACGAGCAGTACTTC
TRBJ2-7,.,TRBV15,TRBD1,CATSSTGQGANEQYF,TGTGCCACCAGCAGCACAGGACAGGGTGCAAACGAGCAGTACTTC
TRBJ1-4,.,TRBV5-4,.,CASIGPPGGDEKLFF,TGTGCCAGCATCGGGCCCCCGGGGGGGGATGAAAAACTGTTTTTT
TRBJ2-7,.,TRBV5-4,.,CASSQQSIPGYEQYF,TGTGCCAGCAGCCAACAGTCCATACCTGGCTACGAGCAGTACTTC
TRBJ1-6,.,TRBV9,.,CASSVSSSSYNSPLHF,TGTGCCAGCAGCGTAAGCTCTAGCTCCTATAATTCACCCCTCCACTTT
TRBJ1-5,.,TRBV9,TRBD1,CASSGDGTGTQHF,TGTGCCAGCAGCGGAGATGGGACAGGGACCCAGCATTTT
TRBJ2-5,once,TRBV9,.,CASSVEGRETQYF,TGTGCCAGCAGCGTGGAGGGAAGAGAGACCCAGTACTTC
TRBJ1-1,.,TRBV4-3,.,CASSQGWQGPEGGEAFF,TGCGCCAGCAGCCAAGGGTGGCAGGGGCCCGAAGGGGGTGAAGCTTTCTTT
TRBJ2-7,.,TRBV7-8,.,CASSLISYEQYF,TGTGCCAGCAGCCTAATCTCCTACGAGCAGTACTTC
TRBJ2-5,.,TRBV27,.,CASSDTRRETQYF,TGTGCCAGCAGTGACACTAGACGCGAGACCCAGTACTTC
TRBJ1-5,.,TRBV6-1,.,CASSETLGPRQPQHF,TGTGCCAGCAGTGAAACCCTGGGGCCACGGCAGCCCCAGCATTTT